This T cell receptor beta chain was identified during a study of T cell responses to AZD1222 COVID-19 vaccine. Assay: immunoSEQ multiplex PCR; the TCRdb copy retains only in-frame clones and omits some. The data show around 140,000 clones, around 90% seen once. Broader study findings: Donors were largely white British and mainly female; clonal diversity was possibly underestimated.

The germline V and J ends were trimmed by 1 base and 4 bases, with 10 bases remaining between them. Per the germline V gene, CDR1 is SNHLY and CDR2 is FYNNEI. The CDR3 runs to 14 residues. This clone was detected only once. Its antigen remains unknown. The sequence was obtained from an adult who received the AZD1222 COVID-19 vaccine. The source material was peripheral blood, sampled 28 days after the second AZD1222 dose. The genes are TRBV2 and TRBJ1-2; D remains unclear. The CDR3 nucleotides read TGTGCCAGCAGTGAAGTCAGGCCCGGCTATGGCTACACCTTC. Protein product: CASSEVRPGYGYTF.